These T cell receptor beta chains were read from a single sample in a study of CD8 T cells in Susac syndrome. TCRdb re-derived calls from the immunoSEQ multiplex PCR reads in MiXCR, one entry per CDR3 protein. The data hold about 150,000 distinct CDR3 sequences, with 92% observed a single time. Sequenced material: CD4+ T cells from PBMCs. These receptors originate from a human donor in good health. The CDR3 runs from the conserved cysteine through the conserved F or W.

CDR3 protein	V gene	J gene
CASSFSGAGANVLTF	TRBV12-3/TRBV12-4	TRBJ2-6
CASVVLRGDTQYF	TRBV2	TRBJ2-3
CAALGSGANVLTF	TRBV25-1	TRBJ2-6
CASSQGDMGSGNVLTF	TRBV4-1	TRBJ2-6
CASSFMDRGSKNIQYF	TRBV5-1	TRBJ2-4
CASSYSHRMNTEAFF	TRBV6-5	TRBJ1-1
CASQWGTYNEQFF	TRBV3-1	TRBJ2-1
CASRTTPRTQYF	TRBV6-2/TRBV6-3	TRBJ2-5
CASSSQVSAFF	TRBV12-3/TRBV12-4	TRBJ1-1
CASSWAETQYF	TRBV7-9	TRBJ2-5
CASSYRLAGGAEQYF	TRBV5-6	TRBJ2-7
CASSQVDLGTYEQYF	TRBV3-1	TRBJ2-7
CSASRDPGDTQYF	TRBV20-1	TRBJ2-3
CASSYRTGSTEAFF	TRBV5-1	TRBJ1-1
CASSIGWSFGYGYTF	TRBV19	TRBJ1-2
CSARDVGGYNEQFF	TRBV20-1	TRBJ2-1
CASSSLYRGNSPLHF	TRBV6-6	TRBJ1-6
CASSLDGQPTEAFF	TRBV5-1	TRBJ1-1
CASSDRGANEQYF	TRBV6-2/TRBV6-3	TRBJ2-7
CASSLGRLSNQPQHF	TRBV5-6	TRBJ1-5
CASRPSGEGDGYTF	TRBV27	TRBJ1-2
CASRLDLNYGYTF	TRBV6-2/TRBV6-3	TRBJ1-2
CSADRVETQYF	TRBV20-1	TRBJ2-5
CSVAGRASGNTIYF	TRBV29-1	TRBJ1-3
CASSAGTVPDTQYF	TRBV7-2	TRBJ2-3
CASSTPKTGNEAFF	TRBV19	TRBJ1-1
CSAGTGAGANVLTF	TRBV29-1	TRBJ2-6
CASSLPPRLAGVTKNIQYF	TRBV7-9	TRBJ2-4
CASTADNWLGNTQYF	TRBV19	TRBJ2-3
CASRLTTGGVWGYTF	TRBV5-1	TRBJ1-2
CAWRPSGSINTQYF	TRBV30	TRBJ2-3
CASSVGGAERRELFF	TRBV9	TRBJ1-4
CASSERGVNEQFF	TRBV2	TRBJ2-1
CASSQVGTPEAFF	TRBV4-3	TRBJ1-1
CASSQGQGNGYTF	TRBV3-1	TRBJ1-2
CASSSLLLGANVLTF	TRBV11-2	TRBJ2-6
CSVRTSGGSWDETQYF	TRBV29-1	TRBJ2-5
CASSRAALPKNIQYF	TRBV28	TRBJ2-4
CASSEGTPLIQYF	TRBV10-2	TRBJ2-4
CAINGQPNTEAFF	TRBV10-3	TRBJ1-1
CATSSNRGQETQYF	TRBV27	TRBJ2-5
CASTSSGRTSSYNEQFF	TRBV28	TRBJ2-1
CASSTSGRGNSAKNIQYF	TRBV18	TRBJ2-4
CASSLPGRLTGSSYEQYF	TRBV21-1	TRBJ2-7
CASSPTGGDTQYF	TRBV5-4	TRBJ2-3
CSARDRPRETQYF	TRBV20-1	TRBJ2-5
CASGGRAGETQYF	TRBV6-1	TRBJ2-5
CASSLEWDSPNTEAFF	TRBV5-1	TRBJ1-1
CASSLGVGLASTDTQYF	TRBV5-6	TRBJ2-3
CASSYSRLAESYEQYF	TRBV6-2/TRBV6-3	TRBJ2-7
CASALRGRNSYNEQFF	TRBV18	TRBJ2-1
CASSPDMGNQPQHF	TRBV18	TRBJ1-5
CASSPGGMTTGSPLHF	TRBV7-2	TRBJ1-6
CASSSIPGQGYEQYF	TRBV5-1	TRBJ2-7
CASSQLGVEAFF	TRBV3-1	TRBJ1-1